These 30 T cell receptor beta chains share one sample of origin, sequenced in a study of beta chain features in type 1 diabetes. Study-wide findings and caveats: Type 1 diabetes patients had moderately but significantly shorter TCRB CDR3s in all four CD4+ subsets.

All of the isolated RNA was reverse transcribed, so expressed TCRB transcripts were sequenced. The data were produced by immunoSEQ multiplex PCR, yet TCRdb's version contains in-frame clones alone and is incomplete. This sample has 160,000 or so clones, with approximately 8.7% found just once. Their target antigens are unknown. The sample taken for sequencing was central memory CD4+ T cells from blood. The source is a woman aged 30 to 39 with type 1 diabetes.

This clone was counted only a few times. This chain links TRBV7-3 with TRBJ1-1; a weak D match, TRBD1 (5 bases). CDR3 length: 13 amino acids. Trimming pared 5 bases from V and 2 bases from J, leaving 9 bases between. The germline CDR1 and CDR2 sequences are SGHTA and FQGTGA. CDR3 residues: CASSRQINTEAFF. The CDR3 nucleotides are TGTGCCAGCAGCCGACAGATAAACACTGAAGCTTTCTTT.

This clone was found a few times. The J gene is TRBJ2-5, the V gene TRBV30, with 7 bases that match TRBD2. Germline V lookup: CDR1 GTSNPN, CDR2 SVGIG (reference sequence). V was clipped by 4 bases and J by 4 bases; unmatched bases: 6. This CDR3 spans 13 amino acids. Here the CDR3 DNA reads TGTGCCTGGACCAGTGCGGGGGTAGAGACCCAGTACTTC. This gives the protein CAWTSAGVETQYF.

This clone was detected a few times. The sample has other DNA sequences that encode this CDR3 too. The chain employs TRBV27 and TRBJ2-3; D not resolved. Trimming removed 5 bases at V and 0 bases at J, with 3 bases between. CDR1 is MNHEY, CDR2 SMNVEV, per germline (reference sequence). CDR3 length: 12 residues. CDR3 nucleotides: TGTGCCAGCAGTCCTAGCACAGATACGCAGTATTTT. The encoded protein is CASSPSTDTQYF.

The chain carries TRBV5-1 and TRBJ2-7; 7 bases map to TRBD1. Trimming removed 4 bases from V and 3 bases from J; junction bases left unmatched: 10. Germline CDR1 is SGHRS and CDR2 is YFSETQ. CDR3 length: 15 amino acids. CDR3 sequence: CASSTTGLSRYEQYF. The CDR3 nucleotides are TGCGCCAGCAGCACGACAGGGTTATCTCGCTACGAGCAGTACTTC.

This clone was observed a handful of times. The chain employs TRBV6-5 and TRBJ1-1; the D gene is possibly TRBD1 (5 bases). Trimming stripped 6 bases from V and 11 bases from J, with 13 bases between. CDR3 length equals 11 residues. The germline CDR1 and CDR2 sequences are MNHEY and SVGAGI. The CDR3 DNA reads TGTGCCAGCAGAACGGGGGTAGAGGCTTTCTTT. It is translated as CASRTGVEAFF.

This clone has just a few counts. The chain has TRBV7-9 and TRBJ2-1, with 11 bases identical to TRBD2. This CDR3 is built from 15 residues. Germline V lookup: CDR1 SEHNR, CDR2 FQNEAQ (reference sequence). The V and J ends lost 4 bases and 8 bases, in that order; junction bases with no gene match: 7. Here the CDR3 DNA reads TGTGCCAGCAGCTCGTTAGCGGGAGGGGGCGATGAGCAGTTCTTC. Its translation is CASSSLAGGGDEQFF.

This clone was picked up a small number of times. The V gene is TRBV27, the J gene TRBJ2-1; possibly TRBD2 for D (6 bases). The V gene lost 9 bases and the J gene lost 7 bases, with 16 bases spanning the gap. Germline CDR1 is MNHEY and CDR2 is SMNVEV (reference sequence). This CDR3 region has 13 residues. The CDR3 DNA reads as TGTGCCAGTAGACGCGGGGCAGGGAATGAGCAGTTCTTC. Its protein is CASRRGAGNEQFF.

This clone was seen only a few times. The chain uses TRBV6-5 and TRBJ2-7, with D maybe TRBD1 (6 bases). The germline gives CDR1 MNHEY, CDR2 SVGAGI. Trimming took off 6 bases at V and 5 bases at J, with 14 bases between the two ends. There are 13 residues in the CDR3. CDR3 nucleotides: TGTGCCAGCAGGCTAGGACAGTACAACGAGCAGTACTTC. Its translation: CASRLGQYNEQYF.

This clone turned up a few times. This chain links TRBV19 with TRBJ2-3; 8 bases line up with TRBD2. V was pared by 8 bases and J by 4 bases, with 8 bases of the junction left unmatched. CDR3 length equals 14 residues. The germline V gene encodes CDR1 LNHDA and CDR2 SQIVND (reference sequence). The CDR3: CASGPGTRSDTQYF. The DNA of the CDR3 is TGTGCCAGTGGTCCCGGGACTAGGTCAGATACGCAGTATTTT.

The J gene is TRBJ2-7, the V gene TRBV11-2; weak D call: TRBD1 (6 bases). Germline assignment: CDR1 SGHAT and CDR2 FQNNGV. The CDR3 runs to 14 residues. Trimming cost V 1 base and J 2 bases, with 9 bases left between them. The CDR3 DNA reads TGTGCCAGCAGCTTAGCTAGACAGGCCTACGAGCAGTACTTC. Translating gives CASSLARQAYEQYF.

V gene TRBV30 combines with J gene TRBJ2-3; TRBD2 aligns across 7 bases. Germline values: CDR1 GTSNPN, CDR2 SVGIG (reference sequence). The V and J ends lost 0 bases and 4 bases, in that order; junction bases with no gene match: 1. This CDR3 is built from 13 residues. CDR3 in amino acids: CAWSVREADTQYF. For the CDR3, the DNA is TGTGCCTGGAGTGTCCGGGAGGCAGATACGCAGTATTTT. Full variable domain (missing parts from reference TRBV30 and TRBJ2-3): SQTIHQWPATLVQPVGSPLSLECTVEGTSNPNLYWYRQAAGRGLQLLFYSVGIGQISSEVPQNLSASRPQDRQFILSSKKLLLSDSGFYLCAWSVREADTQYFGPGTRLTVL.

This clone was seen a handful of times. The chain joins TRBV19 to TRBJ2-3; perhaps TRBD1 as D (5 bases). V lost 6 bases and J 0 bases, leaving 10 bases between the germline ends. Germline V gene lookup returns CDR1 LNHDA and CDR2 SQIVND (reference sequence). This CDR3 spans 14 amino acids. CDR3 bases: TGTGCCAGTAGGACGGACACTAGCACAGATACGCAGTATTTT. It translates to CASRTDTSTDTQYF.

This clone showed up just a few times. The chain links TRBV7-8 to TRBJ1-4; D gene unclear. CDR3 length: 14 residues. V lost 5 bases, J lost 8 bases, and 15 bases lay in between. CDR1 and CDR2 (germline): SGHVS, FQNEAQ. The CDR3 region has the DNA TGTGCCAGCAGCCCCCTAGTGGGTAACGAAAAACTGTTTTTT. Translation: CASSPLVGNEKLFF.

The V call is TRBV5-4, the J call TRBJ2-5; TRBD1 matches at 8 bases. This CDR3 contains 14 residues. The V gene's germline CDR1 is SGHNT and CDR2 YYREEE (reference sequence). With V trimmed by 4 bases and J by 1 base, 3 bases remained unmatched. The CDR3 DNA sequence: TGTGCCAGCAGCCTGGGACAGGTCCAAGAGACCCAGTACTTC. Encoded protein: CASSLGQVQETQYF.

This clone has only a few counts. The rearrangement joins TRBV10-3 to TRBJ2-7; TRBD1 aligns across 8 bases. J was trimmed by 6 bases and V by 2 bases; bases with no gene match: 6. Germline V lookup: CDR1 ENHRY, CDR2 SYGVKD. The CDR3 covers 14 residues. CDR3 DNA sequence: TGTGCCATCAGTGAGAGCCTGACAGGGGTCGAGCAGTACTTC. Its translation is CAISESLTGVEQYF.

This clone was observed a handful of times. This rearrangement joins TRBV14 to TRBJ2-3; tentatively, D is TRBD2 (6 bases). The germline V and J ends were trimmed by 1 base and 8 bases, with 13 bases remaining between them. In germline, CDR1 is SGHDN, CDR2 FVKESK. This CDR3 has 14 amino acids. The CDR3 region is CASSQVSTEGTQYF. The DNA for the CDR3 is TGTGCCAGCAGCCAAGTTTCCACGGAGGGTACGCAGTATTTT. The variable domain in full, with the rest retrieved from reference TRBV14 and TRBJ2-3, is EAGVTQFPSHSVIEKGQTVTLRCDPISGHDNLYWYRRVMGKEIKFLLHFVKESKQDESGMPNNRFLAERTGGTYSTLKVQPAELEDSGVYFCASSQVSTEGTQYFGPGTRLTVL.

This clone was detected only a few times. The chain carries TRBV4-2 and TRBJ2-7; D unclear. CDR1 and CDR2 (germline): LGHNA, YNFKEQ. The V end lost 0 bases, the J end lost 3 bases, and 9 bases lay between the germline ends. The CDR3 is 14 amino acids. Written as DNA, the CDR3 is TGTGCCAGCAGCCAAGACCTCCGACTCTACGAGCAGTACTTC. Translating gives CASSQDLRLYEQYF.

This rearrangement joins TRBV6-5 to TRBJ2-7; 8 bases match TRBD2. V trimming: 5 bases; J trimming: 2 bases; junction bases outside the gene matches: 11. CDR1 is MNHEY, CDR2 SVGAGI, per germline. This CDR3 spans 16 amino acids. CDR3 region: CASSHLAGSETYEQYF. CDR3 nucleotide sequence: TGTGCCAGCAGTCACTTAGCGGGGAGTGAAACCTACGAGCAGTACTTC.

The rearrangement joins TRBV16 to TRBJ2-3; D possibly corresponds to TRBD1 (6 bases). Trimming shortened V by 3 bases and J by 2 bases, and 9 bases separated the two germline ends. The germline gives CDR1 KGHSY, CDR2 FQNENV. The CDR3 totals 14 residues. CDR3 amino acids: CASSHRQVTDTQYF. CDR3 nucleotides: TGTGCCAGCAGCCACCGACAGGTCACAGATACGCAGTATTTT. Based on the CDR3 plus reference TRBV16 and TRBJ2-3, the full variable domain is GEEVAQTPKHLVRGEGQKAKLYCAPIKGHSYVFWYQQVLKNEFKFLISFQNENVFDETGMPKERFSAKCLPNSPCSLEIQATKLEDSAVYFCASSHRQVTDTQYFGPGTRLTVL.

V usage is TRBV27 and J usage is TRBJ1-2; D perhaps matches TRBD1 (6 bases). The V end was cut by 5 bases, the J end by 8 bases, with 12 bases between. CDR1 is MNHEY, CDR2 SMNVEV, per germline (reference sequence). This CDR3 spans 12 amino acids. CDR3 nucleotide sequence: TGTGCCAGCAGTGGGGACACTGGAGGCTACACCTTC. This translates into CASSGDTGGYTF.

This clone was seen a few times. The gene calls are TRBV4-2 and TRBJ1-4, with 7 bases matching TRBD1. With V trimmed by 1 base and J by 0 bases, 2 bases remained unmatched. This CDR3 contains 16 residues. Germline loops: CDR1 LGHNA, CDR2 YNFKEQ. The CDR3 DNA reads as TGTGCCAGCAGCCAAGGACAGGGTGCAACTAATGAAAAACTGTTTTTT. Protein sequence: CASSQGQGATNEKLFF.

This clone has a handful of counts. The chain couples TRBV30 to TRBJ2-7, with 8 bases matching TRBD1. This CDR3 contains 14 residues. V gave up 2 bases and J gave up 2 bases; unmatched junction bases: 5. Germline-derived CDR1 and CDR2 are GTSNPN and SVGIG (reference sequence). CDR3 protein: CAWSKPGGTYEQYF. In DNA, the CDR3 is TGTGCCTGGAGTAAGCCAGGGGGCACCTACGAGCAGTACTTC.

In this sample, this clone turned up a few times. The V gene is TRBV11-3, the J gene TRBJ2-1; 8 bases map to TRBD1. V lost 3 bases, J lost 10 bases, and 8 bases stayed unmatched. The germline V gene has CDR1 SGHNT and CDR2 YENEEA. This CDR3 has 14 amino acids. This CDR3 reads CASSFGRGRGEQFF. As DNA, the CDR3 is TGTGCCAGCAGCTTTGGCAGGGGGCGCGGGGAGCAGTTCTTC.

This clone showed up just a few times. V and J are TRBV28 and TRBJ2-6; the D is unclear. CDR3 length: 15 amino acids. From germline, CDR1 is MDHEN and CDR2 SYDVKM. V gave up 6 bases and J gave up 0 bases, with 9 bases separating them. For the CDR3, the DNA is TGTGCCAGCAGGGCCTCTTACTCTGGGGCCAACGTCCTGACTTTC. Encoded protein: CASRASYSGANVLTF. Complete variable domain (other parts from reference TRBV28 and TRBJ2-6): DVKVTQSSRYLVKRTGEKVFLECVQDMDHENMFWYRQDPGLGLRLIYFSYDVKMKEKGDIPEGYSVSREKKERFSLILESASTNQTSMYLCASRASYSGANVLTFGAGSRLTVL.

This chain links TRBV4-1 with TRBJ2-5, with D maybe TRBD1 (6 bases). The germline V and J ends were trimmed by 5 bases and 4 bases, with 11 bases remaining between them. Looked up from germline, CDR1 is MGHRA and CDR2 is YSYEKL. The CDR3 consists of 13 residues. The CDR3 sequence is CASSNRDGETQYF. The CDR3 bases are TGCGCCAGCAGCAACAGGGATGGAGAGACCCAGTACTTC.

The J gene is TRBJ2-1, the V gene TRBV7-2; D may be TRBD1 (6 bases). Germline V gene sequence: CDR1 SGHTA, CDR2 FQGNSA. The CDR3 extends over 15 amino acids. Trimming shortened V by 3 bases and J by 2 bases, and 11 bases separated the two germline ends. This CDR3 is CASSFETGAYNEQFF. The CDR3 coding sequence is TGTGCCAGCAGCTTCGAGACAGGTGCCTACAATGAGCAGTTCTTC.

This rearrangement joins TRBV7-9 to TRBJ2-5, with D possibly TRBD1 on 7 matching bases. Per germline, CDR1 SEHNR and CDR2 FQNEAQ (reference sequence). The germline V and J ends were trimmed by 1 base and 3 bases, with 9 bases remaining between them. The CDR3 runs 14 residues. In DNA form, the CDR3 reads TGTGCCAGCAGCTTAGGCGGGACAGAAGAGACCCAGTACTTC. Encoded protein: CASSLGGTEETQYF. Variable domain in full (rest from reference TRBV7-9 and TRBJ2-5): DTGVSQNPRHKITKRGQNVTFRCDPISEHNRLYWYRQTLGQGPEFLTYFQNEAQLEKSRLLSDRFSAERPKGSFSTLEIQRTEQGDSAMYLCASSLGGTEETQYFGPGTRLLVL.

Only a few counts were recorded for this clone. The chain employs TRBV7-3 and TRBJ2-5, with D tentatively TRBD2 (5 bases). Germline V gene data show CDR1 as SGHTA and CDR2 as FQGTGA. Trimming stripped 5 bases from V and 1 base from J, with 11 bases between. This CDR3 region has 14 residues. The CDR3 is CASSGGGSQETQYF. The CDR3 DNA reads as TGTGCCAGCAGCGGAGGAGGCAGCCAAGAGACCCAGTACTTC.

The rearrangement uses TRBV28 and TRBJ2-7, with TRBD1 matching 8 bases. V lost 6 bases to trimming and J lost 0 bases; unmatched junction nucleotides: 4. The CDR3 contains 14 residues. Germline loops: CDR1 MDHEN, CDR2 SYDVKM. CDR3 nucleotide sequence: TGTGCCAGCAGGGGACAGGAGGACTCCTACGAGCAGTACTTC. It translates to CASRGQEDSYEQYF.

This clone was counted between two and nine times. This rearrangement joins TRBV29-1 to TRBJ1-1; the match to TRBD1 covers 7 bases. This CDR3 comprises 12 residues. V trimming: 8 bases; J trimming: 0 bases; junction bases outside the gene matches: 3. Germline-derived CDR1 and CDR2 are SQVTM and ANQGSEA. The CDR3 loop reads CSLTGLNTEAFF. The CDR3 nucleotides are TGCAGCTTGACAGGGCTGAACACTGAAGCTTTCTTT.